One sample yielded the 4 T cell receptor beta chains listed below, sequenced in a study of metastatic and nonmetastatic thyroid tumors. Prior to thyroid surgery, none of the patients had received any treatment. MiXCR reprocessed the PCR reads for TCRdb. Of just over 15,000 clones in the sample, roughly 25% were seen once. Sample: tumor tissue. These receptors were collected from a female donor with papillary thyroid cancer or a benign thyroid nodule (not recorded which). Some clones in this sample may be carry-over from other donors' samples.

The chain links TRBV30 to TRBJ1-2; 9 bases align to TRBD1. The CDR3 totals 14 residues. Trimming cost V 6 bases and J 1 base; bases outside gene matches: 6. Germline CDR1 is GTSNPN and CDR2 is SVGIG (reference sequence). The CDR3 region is CACSGTGNNYGYTF. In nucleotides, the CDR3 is TGTGCCTGTTCCGGGACAGGGAATAACTATGGCTACACCTTC.

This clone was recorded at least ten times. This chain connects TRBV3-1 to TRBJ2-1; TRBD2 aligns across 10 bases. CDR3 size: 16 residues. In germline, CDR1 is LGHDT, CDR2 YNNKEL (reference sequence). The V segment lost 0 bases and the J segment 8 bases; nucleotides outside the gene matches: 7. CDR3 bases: TGTGCCAGCAGCCAAGATTACCTAGCGGGAGTGTATGAGCAGTTCTTC. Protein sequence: CASSQDYLAGVYEQFF.

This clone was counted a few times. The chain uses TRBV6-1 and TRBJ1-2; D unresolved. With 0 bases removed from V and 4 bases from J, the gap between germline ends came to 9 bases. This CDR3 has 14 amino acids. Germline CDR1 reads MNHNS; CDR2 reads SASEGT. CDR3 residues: CASSEAGPIYGYTF. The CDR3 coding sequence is TGTGCCAGCAGTGAAGCCGGACCCATCTATGGCTACACCTTC.

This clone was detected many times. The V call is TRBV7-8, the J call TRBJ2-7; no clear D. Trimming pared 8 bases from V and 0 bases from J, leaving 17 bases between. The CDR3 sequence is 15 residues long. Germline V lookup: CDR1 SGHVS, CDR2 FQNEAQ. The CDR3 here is CASSTRALSSYEQYF. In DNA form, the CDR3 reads TGTGCCAGCTCAACCCGGGCCCTGAGCTCCTACGAGCAGTACTTC. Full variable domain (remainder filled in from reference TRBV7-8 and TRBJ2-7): GAGVSQSPRYKVAKRGQDVALRCDPISGHVSLFWYQQALGQGPEFLTYFQNEAQLDKSGLPSDRFFAERPEGSVSTLKIQRTQQEDSAVYLCASSTRALSSYEQYFGPGTRLTVT.